Listed here are 2 T cell receptor beta chains from one sample, sequenced in a study of blood T cell repertoires in COVID-19. Profiling relied on immunoSEQ multiplex PCR, and the TCRdb table lists in-frame clones only, not all of them. The sample carries some 140,000 clones, roughly 85% recorded once. The sample taken for sequencing was peripheral blood. These receptor sequences come from a man aged 55-75 years with acute or convalescent COVID-19.

The rearrangement joins TRBV27 to TRBJ2-2, with TRBD2 matching 7 bases. The germline V gene has CDR1 MNHEY and CDR2 SMNVEV (reference sequence). The CDR3 is 21 amino acids. Trimming removed 5 bases from V and 3 bases from J; junction bases left unmatched: 24. CDR3 amino acids: CASSPHPGTGGSGQDTGELFF. The DNA of the CDR3 is TGTGCCAGCAGTCCCCACCCCGGGACTGGCGGGAGTGGGCAGGACACCGGGGAGCTGTTTTTT.

The rearrangement uses TRBV12-3 or TRBV12-4 and TRBJ1-1; D unresolved. The CDR3 spans 11 residues. Trimming cost V 3 bases and J 11 bases, with 10 bases left between them. The CDR3 nucleotides read TGTGCCAGCAGTTTTGCTAGTGACGCTTTCTTT. Protein: CASSFASDAFF.